What follows is one TCR beta chain and its context. The repertoire was sequenced with immunoSEQ multiplex PCR; TCRdb's copy has only in-frame clones and lacks some. The sample includes roughly 60,000 clones, more than 80% seen only once; the top ten take 11% to 15%. The sample originates from a study of OX40 agonist ivuxolimab in advanced cancers. Study-level background: Averaging 60 years in age, with a range of about 20 to 90, the cohort was approximately 84% male.

This specimen was CD4+ or CD8+ T cells sorted from blood, taken in a trial of the OX40 agonist ivuxolimab. This clonotype was sampled from an adult with an advanced solid tumor such as melanoma, head and neck, liver or kidney cancer.

The DNA for the CDR3 is TGTGCCAGCAGCCCCCTCGGGGGGCACATTCAGTACTTC. This codes for CASSPLGGHIQYF. The chain recombines TRBV9 with TRBJ2-4; D might be TRBD2 (7 bases). Germline lookup yields CDR1 SGDLS and CDR2 YYNGEE. This CDR3 has 13 residues. V gave up 4 bases and J gave up 8 bases, with 13 bases separating them.